These 5 T cell receptor beta chains came from one sample sequenced in a study of T cells in Graves' hyperthyroidism and ophthalmopathy. Using RNA transcripts as the source, TCR beta CDR3 regions were amplified. The HTBI primer set served for first-round RT-PCR of the TCR CDR3. TCRdb recomputed calls from the multiplex PCR reads with MiXCR, one row per CDR3 protein. The table shows 550,000 to 700,000 distinct CDR3 sequences, with around 46% occurring only once. The specimen sequenced was peripheral blood or thyroid tissue (not recorded which). Source of these receptors: an adult woman with Graves' disease, either hyperthyroidism or ophthalmopathy (not recorded which).

This rearrangement joins TRBV20-1 to TRBJ2-3; maybe TRBD2 (6 bases). This CDR3 has 15 amino acids. V gave up 3 bases and J gave up 2 bases, with 15 bases separating them. CDR1 is DFQATT, CDR2 SNEGSKA, per germline (reference sequence). CDR3: CSARGLGTYTDTQYF. The CDR3 DNA is TGCAGTGCTAGGGGCCTTGGGACTTACACAGATACGCAGTATTTT.

This clonotype was counted many times. CDR3 nucleotide sequence: TGTGCCAGCAGCTTCGGACAGGGAAATTCACCCCTCCACTTT. It specifies CASSFGQGNSPLHF. This rearrangement joins TRBV5-4 to TRBJ1-6; 8 nucleotides agree with TRBD1. Germline V gives CDR1 SGHNT, CDR2 YYREEE (reference sequence). V was clipped by 2 bases and J by 7 bases; unmatched bases: 2. The CDR3 loop spans 14 amino acids.

This clonotype was seen ten or more times. The chain recombines TRBV6-1 with TRBJ1-5; 8 bases line up with TRBD1. The length of the CDR3 is 14 residues. The junction had 9 bases not matched to a gene; V was cut back by 3 bases and J by 11 bases. Germline-derived CDR1 and CDR2 are MNHNS and SASEGT. The CDR3 bases are TGTGCCAGCAGTGAGGGTGACAGGGGCGAATCCCAGCATTTT. Translation gives CASSEGDRGESQHF.

This clonotype was seen many times. The gene calls are TRBV7-6 and TRBJ2-3; 9 positions agree with TRBD1. The V segment lost 4 bases and the J segment 8 bases; nucleotides outside the gene matches: 10. From germline, CDR1 is SGHVS and CDR2 FNYEAQ. The CDR3 totals 15 residues. The CDR3 DNA is TGTGCCAGCAGCTCTCCGGGACAGGGCCCGGTTACGCAGTATTTT. The encoded protein is CASSSPGQGPVTQYF.

This clonotype was picked up many times. The genes are TRBV6-1 and TRBJ2-7; the D is unclear. With 4 bases removed from V and 3 bases from J, the gap between germline ends came to 10 bases. Germline values: CDR1 MNHNS, CDR2 SASEGT. The CDR3 consists of 13 residues. The CDR3 protein is CASSGRSNYEQYF. The CDR3 region has the DNA TGTGCCAGCAGTGGTAGGTCGAACTACGAGCAGTACTTC.